The sequence of this T cell receptor (beta chain) was determined in a study of blood T cell repertoires in COVID-19. Study in general: Whether acute or convalescent, the COVID-19 samples came from the United States, Italy and Spain. The cDNA or gDNA used as material had been derived from T cells, B-cell-depleted T cells, or PBMCs.

In the authors' workflow: Estimated nucleated cell counts came from reference gene primer amplification. Only in-frame clones appear in the TCRdb table, and some are missing; sequencing was by immunoSEQ multiplex PCR. That table gives V, J and clone size, and the DNA gave D and trimming. Of 180,000 or so clones in the sample, about 86% were seen once. The CDR3 runs 15 residues. Germline loops: CDR1 SGHTA, CDR2 FQGTGA. Between the trimmed V and J ends, which lost 4 bases and 5 bases, there was a span of 15 bases. The receptor's source is a man between 60 and 75 years old with acute or convalescent COVID-19. The sequenced material came from peripheral blood. V and J are TRBV7-3 and TRBJ2-1, with D perhaps TRBD1 (6 bases). As DNA, the CDR3 is TGTGCCAGCAGCTCGGACTCCTCAGGGGACAATGAGCAGTTCTTC. It specifies CASSSDSSGDNEQFF. Variable domain in full (rest from reference TRBV7-3 and TRBJ2-1): GAGVSQTPSNKVTEKGKYVELRCDPISGHTALYWYRQSLGQGPEFLIYFQGTGAADDSGLPNDRFFAVRPEGSVSTLKIQRTERGDSAVYLCASSSDSSGDNEQFFGPGTRLTVL.